This note documents a single T cell receptor (beta chain) sequence. Its matching antigen is unknown. The data stem from a study of vaccination effects on CD4 cells after COVID-19. This table comes from immunoSEQ multiplex PCR, and its TCRdb copy is limited to in-frame clones, with some not included. The data hold about 24,000 clones, with approximately 80% observed a single time. Germline V lookup: CDR1 MNHEY, CDR2 SVGAGI. The CDR3 runs to 13 residues. V lost 6 bases to trimming and J lost 6 bases; unmatched junction nucleotides: 7. Sequencing followed a ViraFEST assay step that expanded antigen-specific CD4+ T cells with viral peptide pools. Scientists isolated CD4+ T cells after a roughly 10-day culture period ended. The vaccine given was either BNT162b2 or mRNA-1273, in two doses.

Sequencing was performed on CD4+ T cells from PBMCs cultured with SARS-CoV-2 spike peptides, taken after COVID-19 vaccination. V gene TRBV6-5 combines with J gene TRBJ2-7; TRBD1 aligns across 8 bases. The TCR originated in a human donor who received a COVID-19 vaccine. Some clones in this sample may be carry-over from other donors' samples. The CDR3 DNA reads TGTGCCAGCAGATCAGGGGGCTCTGGCGAGCAGTACGTC. Its translation is CASRSGGSGEQYV.